Listed here are 11 T cell receptor beta chains from one sample, sequenced in a study of blood T cell repertoires in COVID-19. Method: immunoSEQ multiplex PCR; TCRdb's copy keeps in-frame clones and lacks some. This table holds some 210,000 clones, about 94% found once. The sequenced sample was peripheral blood. The receptors were sampled from a man in his fifties or sixties with COVID-19, enrolled during active disease.

This chain links TRBV6-5 with TRBJ2-5; a possible D gene is TRBD1 (6 bases). The V gene lost 0 bases and the J gene lost 7 bases, with 6 bases spanning the gap. The CDR3 consists of 12 residues. Germline values: CDR1 MNHEY, CDR2 SVGAGI. CDR3: CASSYSGATQYF. In nucleotides, the CDR3 is TGTGCCAGCAGTTACTCGGGGGCGACCCAGTACTTC.

This chain links TRBV5-1 with TRBJ2-1; 10 bases map to TRBD1. Germline trimming cut 4 bases from V and 9 bases from J; bases unmatched to any gene: 7. This CDR3 comprises 14 residues. Germline values: CDR1 SGHRS, CDR2 YFSETQ. The CDR3 DNA is TGCGCCAGCAGCCGGGACAGGGGTAAGGGTGAGCAGTTCTTC. It yields the protein CASSRDRGKGEQFF.

V usage is TRBV10-3 and J usage is TRBJ2-1; a possible D gene is TRBD1 (5 bases). CDR3 size: 16 residues. Germline V gene data show CDR1 as ENHRY and CDR2 as SYGVKD. V was cut by 4 bases and J by 5 bases, with 18 bases left in between. The CDR3 region has the DNA TGTGCCATCAGTGCGACGTGGGGTCAGGGCGACAATGAGCAGTTCTTC. Its protein is CAISATWGQGDNEQFF.

This chain links TRBV5-1 with TRBJ1-6, with TRBD1 matching over 7 bases. The CDR3 is 15 amino acids. Losses at the gene ends were 0 bases for V and 10 bases for J; bases not matched to a gene: 7. Germline V gives CDR1 SGHRS, CDR2 YFSETQ. For the CDR3, the DNA is TGCGCCAGCAGCTTGGAGGACCCCAGGGGGTCACCCCTCCACTTT. Translation gives CASSLEDPRGSPLHF.

The rearrangement links TRBV7-2 to TRBJ1-2, with TRBD1 identical over 10 bases. Germline V gene sequence: CDR1 SGHTA, CDR2 FQGNSA. This CDR3 contains 15 residues. J lost 10 bases, V lost 5 bases, and 13 bases had no gene match. The CDR3 DNA reads as TGTGCCAGCAGCCTGAGTCCCCGACAGGGGGCGGACTACACCTTC. This gives the protein CASSLSPRQGADYTF.

This clone was seen just once. The chain links TRBV30 to TRBJ1-1, with D possibly matching TRBD1 (5 bases). V was pared by 4 bases and J by 1 base, with 10 bases between. The germline V gene has CDR1 GTSNPN and CDR2 SVGIG (reference sequence). This CDR3 contains 13 residues. This CDR3 reads CAWNTGTNTEAFF. In DNA, the CDR3 is TGTGCCTGGAACACAGGTACGAACACTGAAGCTTTCTTT.

CDR3 residues: CASSGRQGSNQPQHF. The CDR3 DNA sequence: TGTGCCAGCAGTGGCCGCCAGGGCTCCAATCAGCCCCAGCATTTT. V gene TRBV2 combines with J gene TRBJ1-5, with D maybe TRBD1 (5 bases). The germline V gene encodes CDR1 SNHLY and CDR2 FYNNEI. This CDR3 comprises 15 residues. The V and J ends lost 4 bases and 3 bases respectively, with 13 bases between them.

CDR3 DNA: TGTGCCAGCAGTTCCTCACGGTACGAGCAGTACTTC. This codes for CASSSSRYEQYF. The rearrangement uses TRBV6-2 or TRBV6-3 and TRBJ2-7, with D unresolved. Germline CDR1 is MNHEY and CDR2 is SVGEGT. V was trimmed by 4 bases and J by 4 bases, leaving 8 bases between them. The CDR3 loop spans 12 amino acids.

The chain recombines TRBV5-1 with TRBJ2-2, with 8 bases lining up with TRBD1. V trimming: 5 bases; J trimming: 5 bases; junction bases outside the gene matches: 14. The CDR3 loop spans 17 amino acids. CDR1 and CDR2 from the germline V gene are SGHRS and YFSETQ. The CDR3 DNA reads as TGCGCCAGCAGTTACCCCCAGGGGGCGCCGGGGACCGGGGAGCTGTTTTTT. This codes for CASSYPQGAPGTGELFF.

The chain carries TRBV9 and TRBJ2-7; 9 bases agree with TRBD1. The CDR3 runs to 15 residues. The V and J ends lost 3 bases and 3 bases, in that order; junction bases with no gene match: 7. CDR1 SGDLS and CDR2 YYNGEE come from the germline V gene. The CDR3 region is CASSEGDRAHYEQYF. In DNA form, the CDR3 reads TGTGCCAGCAGCGAAGGGGACAGGGCACACTACGAGCAGTACTTC.

V is TRBV6-5 and J is TRBJ1-2; possible D gene TRBD1, 6 bases. Trimming shortened V by 6 bases and J by 5 bases, and 19 bases separated the two germline ends. The germline gives CDR1 MNHEY, CDR2 SVGAGI. The CDR3 extends over 15 amino acids. CDR3 sequence reads: CASSASGGGRYGYTF. In nucleotides, the CDR3 is TGTGCCAGCAGCGCATCGGGCGGGGGGCGGTATGGCTACACCTTC.